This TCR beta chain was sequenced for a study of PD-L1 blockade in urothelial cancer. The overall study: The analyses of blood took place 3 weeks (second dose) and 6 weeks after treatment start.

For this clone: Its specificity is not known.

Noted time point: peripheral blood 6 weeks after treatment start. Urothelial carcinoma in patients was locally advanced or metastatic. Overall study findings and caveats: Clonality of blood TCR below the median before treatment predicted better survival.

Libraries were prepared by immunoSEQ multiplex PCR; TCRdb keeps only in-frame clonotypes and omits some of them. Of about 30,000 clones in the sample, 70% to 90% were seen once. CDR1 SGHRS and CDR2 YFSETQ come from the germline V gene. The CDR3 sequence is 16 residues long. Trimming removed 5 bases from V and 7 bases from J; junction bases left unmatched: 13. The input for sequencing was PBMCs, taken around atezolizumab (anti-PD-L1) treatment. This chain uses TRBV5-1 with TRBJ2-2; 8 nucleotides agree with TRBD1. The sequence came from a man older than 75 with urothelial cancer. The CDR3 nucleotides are TGCGCCAGCAGTTACGGACAGGGTGTATTGATCGGGGAGCTGTTTTTT. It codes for CASSYGQGVLIGELFF.